This TCR beta chain was obtained from a study of cytomegalovirus exposure and HLA in healthy donors. Germline CDR1 and CDR2: GTSNPN and SVGIG (reference sequence). Deletions cut 0 bases from V and 8 bases from J, with 10 bases between. This CDR3 has 12 amino acids. This clone was observed a handful of times. Researchers ran the PCR with 60 Vbeta and 13 Jbeta primers. Using immunoSEQ multiplex PCR, the repertoire was profiled, and TCRdb retains in-frame clones only, with some absent. The sample holds some 160,000 clones; approximately 80% are singletons and the top ten take more than 1.5%. The chain recombines TRBV30 with TRBJ1-1, with no clear D. Specimen: PBMCs. This receptor was identified in a woman younger than 30 in good health and CMV-seronegative. Here the CDR3 DNA reads TGTGCCTGGAGTGTATTAGGCGGCGAAGCTTTCTTT. Encoded protein: CAWSVLGGEAFF.